These 20 T cell receptor beta chains came from one sample sequenced in a study of CD8 T cells in ankylosing spondylitis. Findings and caveats of the study: Typical of ankylosing spondylitis blood, it appeared, was a TCR beta motif of under 10 highly homologous variants.

These receptors have no identified antigens. TCRdb re-derived calls from the 5' RACE reads in MiXCR, one entry per CDR3 protein. Of under 850,000 distinct CDR3 sequences listed, over 15% were seen once; the top ten hold roughly a fifth. Sample: blood, either unsorted or a sorted T cell fraction (not recorded which). The receptors were sampled from a male donor with ankylosing spondylitis.

This clonotype was picked up many times. The genes are TRBV12-3 or TRBV12-4 and TRBJ2-5, with TRBD2 identical over 8 bases. The length of the CDR3 is 14 residues. J gave up 5 bases and V 3 bases, and 5 bases lay outside the gene matches. Here the CDR3 DNA reads TGTGCCAGCAGTTTTGGGACTAGGGGGGAGACCCAGTACTTC. Amino acid sequence: CASSFGTRGETQYF.

The chain couples TRBV12-3 or TRBV12-4 to TRBJ2-3; TRBD2 aligns across 8 bases. The CDR3 is 15 amino acids. With V trimmed by 2 bases and J by 3 bases, 4 bases remained unmatched. Here the CDR3 DNA reads TGTGCCAGCAGTTTATTTAGCGGGACGACAGATACGCAGTATTTT. It translates to CASSLFSGTTDTQYF.

This chain joins TRBV11-3 and TRBJ2-7; D ambiguous. The CDR3 sequence is 13 residues long. Trimming stripped 4 bases from V and 4 bases from J, with 11 bases between. The V gene's germline CDR1 is SGHNT and CDR2 YENEEA. This CDR3 is CASSSRGQYEQYF. The CDR3 region has the DNA TGTGCCAGCAGCTCCCGAGGTCAGTACGAGCAGTACTTC.

The chain recombines TRBV2 with TRBJ2-3; a possible D gene is TRBD1 (6 bases). Deletions cut 1 base from V and 6 bases from J, with 14 bases between. CDR3 size: 15 residues. The germline CDR1 and CDR2 sequences are SNHLY and FYNNEI. CDR3 nucleotide sequence: TGTGCCAGCAGTGAAGGACAGGCGACGGGCGATACGCAGTATTTT. This encodes CASSEGQATGDTQYF.

The chain combines TRBV7-8 with TRBJ2-2; D is uncertain. The CDR3 runs to 13 residues. Germline lookup yields CDR1 SGHVS and CDR2 FQNEAQ. The V and J ends lost 2 bases and 10 bases respectively, with 11 bases between them. Here the CDR3 reads CASSLMLGEELFF. CDR3 sequence (DNA): TGTGCCAGCAGCTTAATGCTAGGAGAGGAGCTGTTTTTT.

This clonotype has more than one count but fewer than ten. The rearrangement joins TRBV6-5 to TRBJ1-6; D is undetermined. The germline V gene encodes CDR1 MNHEY and CDR2 SVGAGI. V dropped 2 bases and J dropped 0 bases, with 8 bases sitting between them. This CDR3 spans 16 amino acids. CDR3 bases: TGTGCCAGCAGTTACGGGCCGAGCTCCTATAATTCACCCCTCCACTTT. Amino acids: CASSYGPSSYNSPLHF.

There are many counts of this clonotype. The V call is TRBV29-1, the J call TRBJ2-1; tentatively, D is TRBD1 (6 bases). CDR1 SQVTM and CDR2 ANQGSEA come from the germline V gene. The CDR3 loop spans 12 amino acids. The ends were cut back, 2 bases at V and 7 bases at J, with 9 bases in the middle. CDR3 protein: CSVEQGSNEQFF. The CDR3 DNA reads as TGCAGCGTTGAACAGGGGTCTAATGAGCAGTTCTTC.

The rearrangement links TRBV7-9 to TRBJ1-1; TRBD1 might be the D (6 bases). The CDR3 runs 15 residues. V dropped 1 base and J dropped 1 base, with 10 bases sitting between them. Germline values: CDR1 SEHNR, CDR2 FQNEAQ (reference sequence). The CDR3 is CASSLVQGWNTEAFF. In nucleotides, the CDR3 is TGTGCCAGCAGCTTAGTCCAGGGGTGGAACACTGAAGCTTTCTTT.

This clonotype was counted a few times. The CDR3: CASSSREPSTDTQYF. CDR3 DNA sequence: TGTGCCAGCAGTTCCAGGGAACCTAGCACAGATACGCAGTATTTT. V is TRBV27 and J is TRBJ2-3, with a weak D call TRBD1 (5 bases). Germline V lookup: CDR1 MNHEY, CDR2 SMNVEV (reference sequence). This CDR3 comprises 15 residues. Trimming removed 4 bases from V and 0 bases from J, with 11 bases in between.

This clonotype was seen only a few times. The V gene is TRBV12-3 or TRBV12-4, the J gene TRBJ1-5; D unresolved. V was pared by 7 bases and J by 5 bases, with 12 bases between. CDR3 size: 13 residues. The CDR3 sequence is CASTSLGYQPQHF. CDR3 nucleotide sequence: TGTGCCAGCACCTCCTTGGGGTATCAGCCCCAGCATTTT.

At least ten counts were recorded for this clonotype. The chain recombines TRBV9 with TRBJ2-3; D gene uncertain. The germline CDR1 and CDR2 sequences are SGDLS and YYNGEE. The germline V and J ends were trimmed by 1 base and 1 base, with 10 bases remaining between them. This CDR3 comprises 15 residues. The CDR3 loop reads CASSVRALGTDTQYF. DNA for the CDR3: TGTGCCAGCAGCGTACGTGCGCTAGGCACAGATACGCAGTATTTT.

The gene calls are TRBV11-2 and TRBJ2-7; TRBD2 matches 7 bases. The CDR3 totals 16 residues. The trim removed 2 bases at V and 1 base at J, leaving 8 bases unmatched. Germline-derived CDR1 and CDR2 are SGHAT and FQNNGV. The DNA for the CDR3 is TGTGCCAGCAGCTTATTTGGTACTAGCGAATCCTACGAGCAGTACTTC. Translation gives CASSLFGTSESYEQYF. The full variable domain, its missing parts supplied by reference TRBV11-2 and TRBJ2-7, is EAGVAQSPRYKIIEKRQSVAFWCNPISGHATLYWYQQILGQGPKLLIQFQNNGVVDDSQLPKDRFSAERLKGVDSTLKIQPAKLEDSAVYLCASSLFGTSESYEQYFGPGTRLTVT.

This clonotype was detected once. V and J are TRBV9 and TRBJ1-2; possible D gene TRBD1, 6 bases. CDR3 length: 14 residues. Germline CDR1 is SGDLS and CDR2 is YYNGEE. Trimming took off 0 bases at V and 4 bases at J, with 10 bases between the two ends. The CDR3 nucleotides are TGTGCCAGCAGCGTAGGGGGGGCCTCCTATGGCTACACCTTC. It codes for CASSVGGASYGYTF.

This clonotype was found a few times. This chain uses TRBV5-1 with TRBJ1-1, with D possibly TRBD1 on 5 matching bases. The CDR3 is made up of 15 amino acids. The V end was cut by 3 bases, the J end by 0 bases, with 12 bases between. Germline values: CDR1 SGHRS, CDR2 YFSETQ. CDR3 sequence: CASSSSRGVNTEAFF. CDR3 nucleotides: TGCGCCAGCAGCTCCTCCCGGGGCGTGAACACTGAAGCTTTCTTT.

The chain couples TRBV11-2 to TRBJ2-6; D gene unclear. Trimming took off 8 bases at V and 2 bases at J, with 10 bases between the two ends. This CDR3 contains 14 residues. Germline lookup yields CDR1 SGHAT and CDR2 FQNNGV. The CDR3 is CASEAGAGANVLTF. CDR3 nucleotides: TGTGCCAGCGAGGCAGGAGCTGGGGCCAACGTCCTGACTTTC.

The rearrangement uses TRBV4-1 and TRBJ2-5, with D unclear. Germline V gene sequence: CDR1 MGHRA, CDR2 YSYEKL. This CDR3 region has 14 residues. Trimming took off 0 bases at V and 3 bases at J, with 8 bases between the two ends. The CDR3 protein is CASSQESEEETQYF. CDR3 coding DNA: TGCGCCAGCAGCCAAGAGTCTGAGGAAGAGACCCAGTACTTC.

The rearrangement uses TRBV6-2 or TRBV6-3 and TRBJ2-1; perhaps D is TRBD1 or TRBD2 (7 bases each). Germline CDR1 is MNHEY and CDR2 is SVGEGT. V was shortened by 6 bases and J by 3 bases, with 15 bases between the two germline ends. The CDR3 is 15 amino acids. CDR3 residues: CASRRGGGVYNEQFF. In DNA form, the CDR3 reads TGTGCCAGCAGAAGGGGAGGGGGCGTCTACAATGAGCAGTTCTTC.

The chain links TRBV4-3 to TRBJ2-2, with D possibly being TRBD2 (5 bases). V dropped 1 base and J dropped 7 bases, with 10 bases sitting between them. Germline CDR1 and CDR2: LGHNA and YSLEER. The CDR3 has 14 residues. The CDR3 loop is CASSQVEAGGELFF. The CDR3 DNA sequence: TGCGCCAGCAGCCAAGTGGAGGCGGGCGGGGAGCTGTTTTTT.

This clonotype was counted at least ten times. The V call is TRBV7-2, the J call TRBJ2-2; unclear D gene. CDR1 and CDR2 from the germline V gene are SGHTA and FQGNSA. V was trimmed by 5 bases and J by 6 bases, leaving 7 bases between them. There are 12 residues in the CDR3. CDR3 region: CASSPFSGELFF. CDR3 DNA: TGTGCCAGCAGCCCCTTTTCCGGGGAGCTGTTTTTT.

The chain recombines TRBV4-1 with TRBJ2-1; no clear D. V was cut by 1 base and J by 0 bases, with 7 bases left in between. The CDR3 runs 15 residues. The V gene's germline CDR1 is MGHRA and CDR2 YSYEKL. The CDR3: CASSQVQSSYNEQFF. CDR3 DNA sequence: TGCGCCAGCAGCCAAGTACAGAGCTCCTACAATGAGCAGTTCTTC.